This T cell receptor beta chain was identified in a study of T cell responses to AZD1222 COVID-19 vaccine. Study-wide background: Second doses that came at about 4 or about 12 weeks were put together. Whole-study results and caveats: Possibly, clonal diversity was underestimated; donors were largely white British and included more females. No repertoire was sampled before or during the peak T cell response, only after it. Once two AZD1222 doses were given, Spike-specific TCR breadth and depth went up.

Worth noting for this clone: Its antigen is as yet unknown.

Measured with immunoSEQ multiplex PCR; TCRdb has only the in-frame clones, and not every one. The table has 130,000 to 150,000 clones, roughly 89% seen once; the top ten hold 1.7%. The CDR3 has 14 residues. Germline loops: CDR1 SGHNT, CDR2 YYREEE (reference sequence). With 1 base removed from V and 2 bases from J, the gap between germline ends came to 7 bases. The sample here was peripheral blood, taken on day 0 of AZD1222 vaccination. V usage is TRBV5-4 and J usage is TRBJ1-5, with D unresolved. The clonotype was recovered from an adult in good health. The chain's CDR3 is CASSLNGGNQPQHF. The CDR3 DNA reads as TGTGCCAGCAGCTTGAATGGAGGCAATCAGCCCCAGCATTTT.